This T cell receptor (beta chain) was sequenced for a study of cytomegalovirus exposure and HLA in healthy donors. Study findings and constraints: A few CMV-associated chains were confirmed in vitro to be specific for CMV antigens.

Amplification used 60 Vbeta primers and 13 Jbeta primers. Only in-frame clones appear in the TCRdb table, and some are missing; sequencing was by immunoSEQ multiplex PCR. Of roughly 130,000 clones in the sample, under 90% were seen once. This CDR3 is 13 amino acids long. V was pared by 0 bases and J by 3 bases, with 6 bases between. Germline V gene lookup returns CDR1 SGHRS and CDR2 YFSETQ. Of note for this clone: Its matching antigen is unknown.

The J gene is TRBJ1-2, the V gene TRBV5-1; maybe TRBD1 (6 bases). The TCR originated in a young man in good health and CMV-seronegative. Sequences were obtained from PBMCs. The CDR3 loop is CASSLGQDYGYTF. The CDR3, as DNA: TGCGCCAGCAGCTTGGGACAGGACTATGGCTACACCTTC. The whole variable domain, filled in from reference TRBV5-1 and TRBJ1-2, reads KAGVTQTPRYLIKTRGQQVTLSCSPISGHRSVSWYQQTPGQGLQFLFEYFSETQRNKGNFPGRFSGRQFSNSRSEMNVSTLELGDSALYLCASSLGQDYGYTFGSGTRLTVV.